Sequencing of this T cell receptor beta chain was carried out in a study of blood T cell repertoires in COVID-19. Study-wide background: COVID-19 samples, acute and convalescent, were from the United States, Italy and Spain. Sources were T cells, B-cell-depleted T cells, or PBMCs; the material itself was cDNA or gDNA.

In the original processing: Reference gene primers were amplified, and this amplification served to estimate nucleated cell counts. Sequencing was performed with immunoSEQ multiplex PCR; in TCRdb, only in-frame clones are kept and a portion is missing. V, J and clone size are taken as reported in that table, and D and trimming were inferred from the DNA itself. The profile shows about 45,000 clones, under 90% of them singletons. The CDR3 is 15 residues long. CDR1 is MNHEY, CDR2 SVGAGI, per germline. With 2 bases clipped from V and 2 bases from J, the junction kept 4 bases outside the gene matches. V and J are TRBV6-5 and TRBJ1-2; 8 nucleotides align to TRBD1. Sequencing used peripheral blood. The TCR originated in a human donor in a cohort sampled during active COVID-19. The CDR3 spells CASSYGRDRNYGYTF. As DNA, the CDR3 is TGTGCCAGCAGTTACGGCCGGGACAGGAACTATGGCTACACCTTC.